This T cell receptor (beta chain) was found in a study of a mutant IDH1 vaccine in newly diagnosed glioma. About the study: Patients, over weeks 1, 3, 5, 7, 11, 15, 19 and 23, received a total of eight vaccinations.

CDR1 SEHNR and CDR2 FQNEAQ come from the germline V gene (reference sequence). The CDR3 contains 14 residues. V was pared by 1 base and J by 7 bases, with 10 bases between. The table came from immunoSEQ multiplex PCR; TCRdb's copy has only in-frame clones and leaves some out. Of over 35,000 clones listed, roughly 84% are singletons. Time point of the sample: week 23, last vaccination. Every vaccine dose comprised 300 ug of mutant IDH1 20-mer peptide plus topical imiquimod. With regard to this clone: Its target is not known.

The receptor was isolated from a woman between 18 and 29 years old with glioma. Some clones in this sample may be carry-over from other donors' samples. The J gene is TRBJ1-4, the V gene TRBV7-9, with D perhaps matching TRBD1 (5 bases). Sequencing was performed on PBMCs, taken from a glioma patient whose treatment included an IDH1 peptide vaccine. The CDR3 sequence: CASSLDSQGEKLFF. DNA of the CDR3: TGTGCCAGCAGCTTAGATTCCCAGGGTGAAAAACTGTTTTTT. The entire variable domain, with the rest obtained from reference TRBV7-9 and TRBJ1-4, is as follows: DTGVSQNPRHKITKRGQNVTFRCDPISEHNRLYWYRQTLGQGPEFLTYFQNEAQLEKSRLLSDRFSAERPKGSFSTLEIQRTEQGDSAMYLCASSLDSQGEKLFFGSGTQLSVL.